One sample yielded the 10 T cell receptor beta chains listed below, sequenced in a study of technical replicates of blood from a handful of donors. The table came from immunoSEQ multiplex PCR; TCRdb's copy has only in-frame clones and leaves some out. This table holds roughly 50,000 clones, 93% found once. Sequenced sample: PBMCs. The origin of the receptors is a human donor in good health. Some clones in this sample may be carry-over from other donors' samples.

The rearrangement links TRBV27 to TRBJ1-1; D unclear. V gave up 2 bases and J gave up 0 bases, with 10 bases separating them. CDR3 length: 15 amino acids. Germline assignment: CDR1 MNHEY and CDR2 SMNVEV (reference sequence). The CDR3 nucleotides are TGTGCCAGCAGTTTAGGAGCCTCTCTGAACACTGAAGCTTTCTTT. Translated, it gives CASSLGASLNTEAFF.

For the CDR3, the DNA is TGCGCCAGCAGCCCGGGACTAGCGGCCCAAGAGACCCAGTACTTC. This codes for CASSPGLAAQETQYF. The chain links TRBV5-1 to TRBJ2-5, with 11 bases matching TRBD2. Looked up from germline, CDR1 is SGHRS and CDR2 is YFSETQ. The J segment lost 1 base and the V segment lost 4 bases, leaving 3 bases of the junction unmatched. CDR3 length: 15 residues.

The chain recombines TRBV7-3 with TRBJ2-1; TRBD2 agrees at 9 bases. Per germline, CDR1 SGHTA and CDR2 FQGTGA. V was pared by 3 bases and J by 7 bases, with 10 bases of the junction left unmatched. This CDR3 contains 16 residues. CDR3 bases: TGTGCCAGCAGCTTCTCGTTTAGCGGGAGAGGGAATGAGCAGTTCTTC. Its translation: CASSFSFSGRGNEQFF.

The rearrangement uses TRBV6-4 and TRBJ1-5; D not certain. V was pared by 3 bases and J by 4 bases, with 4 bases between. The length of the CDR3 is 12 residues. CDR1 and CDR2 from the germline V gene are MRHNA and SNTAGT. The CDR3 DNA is TGTGCCAGCAGTGAGAGGAATCAGCCCCAGCATTTT. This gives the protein CASSERNQPQHF.

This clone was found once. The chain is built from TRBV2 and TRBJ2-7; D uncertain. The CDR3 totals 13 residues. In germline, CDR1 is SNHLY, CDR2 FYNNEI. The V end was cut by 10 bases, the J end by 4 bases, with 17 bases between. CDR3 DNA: TGTGCCACCCGCACTCAGGTTCTTTACGAGCAGTACTTC. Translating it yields CATRTQVLYEQYF.

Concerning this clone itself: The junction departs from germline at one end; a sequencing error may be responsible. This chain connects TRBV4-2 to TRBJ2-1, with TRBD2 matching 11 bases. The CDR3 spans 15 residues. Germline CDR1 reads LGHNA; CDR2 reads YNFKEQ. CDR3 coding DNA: TGTGCCAGCAGCCAAGATAAGTCTAGCGGGAGGACCCGTCTCTTC. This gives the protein CASSQDKSSGRTRLF.

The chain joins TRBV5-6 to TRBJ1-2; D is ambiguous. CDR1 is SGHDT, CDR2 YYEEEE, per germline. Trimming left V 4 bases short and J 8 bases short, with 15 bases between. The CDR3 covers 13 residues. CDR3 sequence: CASSLTGFTGYTF. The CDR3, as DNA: TGTGCCAGCAGCCTTACGGGTTTCACAGGCTACACCTTC.

The chain's CDR3 is CASSLARQDEQFF. The DNA of the CDR3 is TGTGCCAGCAGCTTAGCCAGGCAGGATGAGCAGTTCTTC. V and J are TRBV7-3 and TRBJ2-1; D ambiguous. V gave up 2 bases and J gave up 8 bases, with 10 bases separating them. This CDR3 is 13 amino acids long. Germline values: CDR1 SGHTA, CDR2 FQGTGA.

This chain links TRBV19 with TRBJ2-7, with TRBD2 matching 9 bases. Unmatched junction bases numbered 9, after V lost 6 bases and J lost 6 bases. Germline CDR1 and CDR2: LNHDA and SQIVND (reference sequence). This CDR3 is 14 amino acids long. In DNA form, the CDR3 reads TGTGCCAGTAGACCCGTAGCGGGAGCCCGCGAGCAGTACTTC. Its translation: CASRPVAGAREQYF.

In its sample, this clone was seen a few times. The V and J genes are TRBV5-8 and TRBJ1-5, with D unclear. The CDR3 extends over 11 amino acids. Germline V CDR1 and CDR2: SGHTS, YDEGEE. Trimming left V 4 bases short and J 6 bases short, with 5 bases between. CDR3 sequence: CASSEGQPQHF. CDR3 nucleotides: TGTGCCAGCAGCGAGGGTCAGCCCCAGCATTTT.